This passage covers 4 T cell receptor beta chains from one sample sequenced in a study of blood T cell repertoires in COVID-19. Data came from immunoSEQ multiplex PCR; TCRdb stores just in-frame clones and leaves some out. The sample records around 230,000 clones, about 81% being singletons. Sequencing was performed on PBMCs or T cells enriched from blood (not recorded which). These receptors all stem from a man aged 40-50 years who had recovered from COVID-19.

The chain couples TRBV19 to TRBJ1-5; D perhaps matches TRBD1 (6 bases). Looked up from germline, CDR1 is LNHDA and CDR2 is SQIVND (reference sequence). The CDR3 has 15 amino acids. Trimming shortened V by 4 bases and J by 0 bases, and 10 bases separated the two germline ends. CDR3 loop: CASSKDRNSNQPQHF. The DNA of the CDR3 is TGTGCCAGTAGTAAGGACAGAAATAGCAATCAGCCCCAGCATTTT.

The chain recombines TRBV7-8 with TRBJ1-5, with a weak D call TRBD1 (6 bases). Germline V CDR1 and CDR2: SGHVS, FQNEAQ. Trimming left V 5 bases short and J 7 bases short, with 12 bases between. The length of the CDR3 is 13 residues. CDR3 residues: CASSQQGEQPQHF. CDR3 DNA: TGTGCCAGCAGCCAACAGGGCGAACAGCCCCAGCATTTT.

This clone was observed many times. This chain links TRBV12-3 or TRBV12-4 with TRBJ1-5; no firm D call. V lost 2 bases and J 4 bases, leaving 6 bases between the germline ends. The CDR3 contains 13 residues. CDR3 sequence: CASSLQENQPQHF. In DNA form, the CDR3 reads TGTGCCAGCAGTTTACAGGAAAATCAGCCCCAGCATTTT.

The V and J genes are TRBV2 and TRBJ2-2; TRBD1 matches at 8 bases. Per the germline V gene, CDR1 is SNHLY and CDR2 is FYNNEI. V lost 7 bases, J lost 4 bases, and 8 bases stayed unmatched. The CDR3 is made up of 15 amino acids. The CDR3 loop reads CASTRTGSLTGELFF. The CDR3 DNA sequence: TGTGCCAGCACTAGGACAGGGAGTCTCACCGGGGAGCTGTTTTTT.